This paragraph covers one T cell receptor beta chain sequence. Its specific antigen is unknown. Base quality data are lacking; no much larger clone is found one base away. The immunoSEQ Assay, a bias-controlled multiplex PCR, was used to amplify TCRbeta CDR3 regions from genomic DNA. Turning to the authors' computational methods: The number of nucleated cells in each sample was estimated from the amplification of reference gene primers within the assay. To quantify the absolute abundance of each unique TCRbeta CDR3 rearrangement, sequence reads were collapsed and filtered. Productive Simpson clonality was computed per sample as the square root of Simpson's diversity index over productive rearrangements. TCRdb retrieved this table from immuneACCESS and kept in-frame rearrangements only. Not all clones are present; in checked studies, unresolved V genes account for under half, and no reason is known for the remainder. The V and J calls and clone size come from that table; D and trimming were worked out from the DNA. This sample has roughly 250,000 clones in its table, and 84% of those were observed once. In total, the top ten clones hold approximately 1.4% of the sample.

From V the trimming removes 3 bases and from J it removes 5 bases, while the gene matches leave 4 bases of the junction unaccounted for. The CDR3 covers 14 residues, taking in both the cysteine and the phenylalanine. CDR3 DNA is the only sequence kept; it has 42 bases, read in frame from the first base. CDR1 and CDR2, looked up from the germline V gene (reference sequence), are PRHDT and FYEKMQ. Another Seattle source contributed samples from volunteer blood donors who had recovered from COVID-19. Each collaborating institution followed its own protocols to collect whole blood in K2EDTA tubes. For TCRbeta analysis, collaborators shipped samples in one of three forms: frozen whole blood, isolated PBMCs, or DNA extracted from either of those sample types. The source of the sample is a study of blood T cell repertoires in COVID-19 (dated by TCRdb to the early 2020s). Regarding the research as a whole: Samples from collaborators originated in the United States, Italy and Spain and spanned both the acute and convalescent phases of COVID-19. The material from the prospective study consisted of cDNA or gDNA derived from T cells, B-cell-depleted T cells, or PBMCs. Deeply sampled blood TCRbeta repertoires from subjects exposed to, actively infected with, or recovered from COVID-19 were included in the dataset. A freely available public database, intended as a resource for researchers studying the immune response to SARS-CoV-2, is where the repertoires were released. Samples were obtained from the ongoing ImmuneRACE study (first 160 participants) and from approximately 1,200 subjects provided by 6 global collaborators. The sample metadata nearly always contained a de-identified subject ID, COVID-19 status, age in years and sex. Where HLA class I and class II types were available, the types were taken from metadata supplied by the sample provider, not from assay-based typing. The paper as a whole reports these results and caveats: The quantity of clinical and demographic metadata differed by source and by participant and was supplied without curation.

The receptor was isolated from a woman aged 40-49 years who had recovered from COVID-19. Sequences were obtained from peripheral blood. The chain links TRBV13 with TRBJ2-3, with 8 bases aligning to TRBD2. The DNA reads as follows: TGTGCCAGCAGCTTCAGCGGGGGAATAGATACGCAGTATTTT. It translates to CASSFSGGIDTQYF.